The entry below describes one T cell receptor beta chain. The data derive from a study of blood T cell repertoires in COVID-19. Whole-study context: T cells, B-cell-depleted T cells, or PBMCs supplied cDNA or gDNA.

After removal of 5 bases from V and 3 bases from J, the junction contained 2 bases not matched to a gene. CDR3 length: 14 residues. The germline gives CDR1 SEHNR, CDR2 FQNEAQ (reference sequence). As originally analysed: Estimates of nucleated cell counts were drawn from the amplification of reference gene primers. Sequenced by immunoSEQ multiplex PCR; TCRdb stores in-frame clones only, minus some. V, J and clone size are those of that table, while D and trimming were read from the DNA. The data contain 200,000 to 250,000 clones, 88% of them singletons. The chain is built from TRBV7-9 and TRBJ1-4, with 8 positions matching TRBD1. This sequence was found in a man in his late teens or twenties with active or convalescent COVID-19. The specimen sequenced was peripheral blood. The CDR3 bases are TGTGCCAGCAGCCAACAGGGGGCTAATGAAAAACTGTTTTTT. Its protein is CASSQQGANEKLFF.